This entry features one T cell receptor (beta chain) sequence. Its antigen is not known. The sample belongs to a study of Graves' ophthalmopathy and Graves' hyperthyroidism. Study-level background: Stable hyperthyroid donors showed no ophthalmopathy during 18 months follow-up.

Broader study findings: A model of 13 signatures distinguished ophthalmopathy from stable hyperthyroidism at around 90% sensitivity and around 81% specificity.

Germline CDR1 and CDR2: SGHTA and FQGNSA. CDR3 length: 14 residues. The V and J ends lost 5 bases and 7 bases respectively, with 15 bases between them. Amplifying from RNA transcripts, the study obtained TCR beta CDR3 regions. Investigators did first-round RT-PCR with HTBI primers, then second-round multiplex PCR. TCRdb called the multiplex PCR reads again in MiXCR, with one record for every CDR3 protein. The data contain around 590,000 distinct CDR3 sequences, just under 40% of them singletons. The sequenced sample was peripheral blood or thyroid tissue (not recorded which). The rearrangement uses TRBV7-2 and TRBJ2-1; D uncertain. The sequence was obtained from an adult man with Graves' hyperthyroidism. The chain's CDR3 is CASSRPERTNEQFF. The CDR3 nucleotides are TGTGCCAGCAGCCGTCCAGAGAGAACAAATGAGCAGTTCTTC.